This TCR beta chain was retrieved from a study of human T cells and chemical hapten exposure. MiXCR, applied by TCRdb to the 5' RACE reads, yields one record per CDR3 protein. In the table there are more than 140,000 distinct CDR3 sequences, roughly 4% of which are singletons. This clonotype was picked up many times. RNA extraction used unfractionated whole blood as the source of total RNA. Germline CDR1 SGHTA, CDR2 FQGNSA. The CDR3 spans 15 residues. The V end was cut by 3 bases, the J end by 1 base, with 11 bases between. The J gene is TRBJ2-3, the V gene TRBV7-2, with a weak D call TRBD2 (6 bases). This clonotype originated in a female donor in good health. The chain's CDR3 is CASSFPQRGTDTQYF. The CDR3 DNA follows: TGTGCCAGCAGCTTCCCTCAGCGGGGCACAGATACGCAGTATTTT.